The 2 T cell receptor beta chains below come from one sample, sequenced in a study of blood T cell repertoires in COVID-19. Sequencing was performed with immunoSEQ multiplex PCR; in TCRdb, only in-frame clones are kept and a portion is missing. The data hold 250,000 to 300,000 clones, with around 89% observed a single time. Material: peripheral blood. These receptors were taken from a man in his forties or fifties with acute or convalescent COVID-19.

This clone was counted a single time. This chain links TRBV2 with TRBJ2-2; the D gene is possibly TRBD1 (6 bases). The CDR3 extends over 15 amino acids. Germline V CDR1 and CDR2: SNHLY, FYNNEI. The germline V and J ends were trimmed by 8 bases and 1 base, with 14 bases remaining between them. The CDR3 DNA sequence: TGTGCCAGCCGGGCAGGGGTCCTGAACACCGGGGAGCTGTTTTTT. This codes for CASRAGVLNTGELFF.

This chain uses TRBV5-1 with TRBJ1-1; 7 bases fit TRBD1. Trimming took 4 bases from V and 5 from J; bases not matched to a gene: 11. The CDR3 loop spans 15 amino acids. Germline CDR1 is SGHRS and CDR2 is YFSETQ. The CDR3 region is CASSLTRQGGTEAFF. CDR3 in DNA: TGCGCCAGCAGCCTTACCCGACAGGGCGGGACTGAAGCTTTCTTT.